The 20 T cell receptor beta chains listed next were all sequenced from one sample in a study of T cells in Graves' hyperthyroidism and ophthalmopathy. TCR beta CDR3 sequences were amplified from RNA transcripts. TCR CDR3 regions were first amplified by RT-PCR with HTBI primers. TCRdb ran MiXCR on the multiplex PCR reads and lists one entry per CDR3 protein. Of approximately 430,000 distinct CDR3 sequences listed, 14% to 15% are singletons. The material sequenced was blood. Receptors originate from a man aged 18-30 years with Graves' ophthalmopathy.

This clonotype was detected many times. The rearrangement links TRBV11-2 to TRBJ1-2; D is undetermined. In germline, CDR1 is SGHAT, CDR2 FQNNGV. V shed 5 bases and J shed 3 bases, with 16 bases lying between them. The CDR3 sequence is 15 residues long. The CDR3 coding sequence is TGTGCCAGCAGCCCACTAGCGAGCGGGGACTATGGCTACACCTTC. Translation gives CASSPLASGDYGYTF.

This clonotype was recorded at least ten times. The chain carries TRBV10-2 and TRBJ2-3, with D perhaps matching TRBD2 (6 bases). Germline V lookup: CDR1 WSHSY, CDR2 SAAADI. The CDR3 sequence is 16 residues long. V was shortened by 0 bases and J by 2 bases, with 12 bases between the two germline ends. CDR3 DNA: TGCGCCAGCAGTGAGTCGAAGGCGGGATACACAGATACGCAGTATTTT. Amino acid sequence: CASSESKAGYTDTQYF.

This clonotype was detected only a few times. The chain links TRBV15 to TRBJ2-2; a weak D match, TRBD1 (5 bases). This CDR3 is 16 amino acids long. Trimming stripped 0 bases from V and 4 bases from J, with 12 bases between. The V gene's germline CDR1 is LNHNV and CDR2 YYDKDF (reference sequence). The CDR3 DNA reads as TGTGCCACCAGCAGAGATGGTGGCAGGGCCACCGGGGAGCTGTTTTTT. It translates to CATSRDGGRATGELFF.

This clonotype was counted at least ten times. The chain uses TRBV20-1 and TRBJ2-5; 7 nucleotides align to TRBD2. The CDR3 runs to 13 residues. The germline V gene encodes CDR1 DFQATT and CDR2 SNEGSKA (reference sequence). Trimming cost V 4 bases and J 5 bases; bases outside gene matches: 7. CDR3 sequence (DNA): TGCAGTGCTACAAGAGCGGGGCAGGAGACCCAGTACTTC. This gives the protein CSATRAGQETQYF.

This clonotype was observed many times. J is TRBJ1-1 and V is TRBV29-1; D is uncertain. Deletions cut 3 bases from V and 1 base from J, with 6 bases between. CDR3 length: 12 amino acids. Germline V lookup: CDR1 SQVTM, CDR2 ANQGSEA. CDR3 residues: CSVDLTNTEAFF. In DNA form, the CDR3 reads TGCAGCGTTGACCTGACGAACACTGAAGCTTTCTTT.

This clonotype has ten or more counts. The chain couples TRBV5-1 to TRBJ1-1; no clear D gene. The length of the CDR3 is 15 residues. Trimming removed 4 bases from V and 0 bases from J, with 13 bases in between. Looked up from germline, CDR1 is SGHRS and CDR2 is YFSETQ. This CDR3 reads CASSPLDFLNTEAFF. The CDR3, as DNA: TGCGCCAGCAGCCCCTTGGACTTCTTGAACACTGAAGCTTTCTTT.

This clonotype was counted at least ten times. This chain links TRBV27 with TRBJ2-1; weak D call: TRBD2 (5 bases). The germline gives CDR1 MNHEY, CDR2 SMNVEV (reference sequence). This CDR3 is built from 16 residues. Trimming removed 3 bases at V and 7 bases at J, with 19 bases between. CDR3 residues: CASSFSPGVARNEQFF. CDR3 DNA sequence: TGTGCCAGCAGTTTTTCTCCTGGAGTAGCGAGAAATGAGCAGTTCTTC.

This clonotype was detected many times. This chain links TRBV12-3 or TRBV12-4 with TRBJ2-3; 8 nucleotides line up with TRBD2. The length of the CDR3 is 15 residues. The trim removed 5 bases at V and 4 bases at J, leaving 8 bases unmatched. CDR3 DNA sequence: TGTGCCAGCAGTCCTTTCGGGGGGGCACCAGATACGCAGTATTTT. It is translated as CASSPFGGAPDTQYF.

Many counts were recorded for this clonotype. The genes are TRBV11-2 and TRBJ2-7; D unresolved. The CDR3 runs to 12 residues. The germline V gene encodes CDR1 SGHAT and CDR2 FQNNGV. Trimming pared 1 base from V and 3 bases from J, leaving 4 bases between. The CDR3 region has the DNA TGTGCCAGCAGCTTAGTAGTCTACGAGCAGTACTTC. It codes for CASSLVVYEQYF.

The rearrangement joins TRBV10-3 to TRBJ1-4; D gene unclear. Trimming removed 3 bases at V and 14 bases at J, with 22 bases between. The V gene's germline CDR1 is ENHRY and CDR2 SYGVKD. This CDR3 has 15 residues. The CDR3 protein is CAISDDYSLKIGLFF. In DNA form, the CDR3 reads TGTGCCATCAGTGATGATTACAGCCTAAAGATAGGGCTGTTTTTT.

This clonotype was observed at least ten times. This chain connects TRBV5-1 to TRBJ1-2; D unclear. Trimming stripped 0 bases from V and 3 bases from J, with 3 bases between. The CDR3 totals 12 residues. CDR1 and CDR2 (germline): SGHRS, YFSETQ. CDR3 in amino acids: CASSLDDYGYTF. In nucleotides, the CDR3 is TGCGCCAGCAGCTTGGACGACTATGGCTACACCTTC.

The chain combines TRBV19 with TRBJ2-7, with TRBD2 matching 7 bases. The CDR3 spans 14 residues. Germline V gene lookup returns CDR1 LNHDA and CDR2 SQIVND (reference sequence). Trimming removed 8 bases from V and 4 bases from J; junction bases left unmatched: 11. The CDR3 sequence is CASGRGKGLYEQYF. The DNA of the CDR3 is TGTGCCAGTGGGCGGGGGAAGGGTCTGTACGAGCAGTACTTC.

This clonotype was seen ten or more times. The genes are TRBV5-5 and TRBJ1-5; the D is unclear. Germline CDR1 and CDR2: SGHKS and YYEKEE (reference sequence). The germline V and J ends were trimmed by 2 bases and 3 bases, with 9 bases remaining between them. The length of the CDR3 is 14 residues. The CDR3 here is CASSFAAYNQPQHF. The CDR3 DNA is TGTGCCAGCAGCTTTGCTGCCTACAATCAGCCCCAGCATTTT.

This clonotype was seen many times. The chain has TRBV18 and TRBJ1-5; D possibly corresponds to TRBD1 (6 bases). The CDR3 totals 15 residues. The V gene's germline CDR1 is KGHSH and CDR2 LQKENI. Trimming cost V 3 bases and J 1 base, with 10 bases left between them. CDR3 in DNA: TGTGCCAGCTCACCCTCGGACAGAAGCAATCAGCCCCAGCATTTT. It is translated as CASSPSDRSNQPQHF.

J is TRBJ2-1 and V is TRBV19; D is perhaps TRBD1 or TRBD2 (5 bases each). Trimming took off 3 bases at V and 3 bases at J, with 9 bases between the two ends. The germline gives CDR1 LNHDA, CDR2 SQIVND (reference sequence). CDR3 length: 14 residues. CDR3 sequence (DNA): TGTGCCAGTAGTATTGGGGGATACTACAATGAGCAGTTCTTC. Amino acids: CASSIGGYYNEQFF.

Notes on this clonotype: One junction end does not reproduce the germline sequence, and a read error may be involved. The chain uses TRBV27 and TRBJ2-7; 10 bases line up with TRBD2. The V gene's germline CDR1 is MNHEY and CDR2 SMNVEV (reference sequence). This CDR3 spans 16 amino acids. This CDR3 reads CASSPRLAGVSYGQYF. Here the CDR3 DNA reads TGTGCCAGCTCGCCCCGGCTAGCGGGAGTTTCTTACGGGCAGTACTTC.

The sample holds many counts of this clonotype. V usage is TRBV3-1 and J usage is TRBJ2-7; D gene ambiguous. Germline loops: CDR1 LGHDT, CDR2 YNNKEL (reference sequence). This CDR3 region has 13 residues. Trimming stripped 1 base from V and 6 bases from J, with 10 bases between. Here the CDR3 reads CASSQGEGLEQYF. CDR3 coding DNA: TGTGCCAGCAGCCAAGGGGAAGGCCTCGAGCAGTACTTC.

This clonotype was counted ten times or more. V and J are TRBV7-3 and TRBJ2-7; 7 bases agree with TRBD2. The CDR3 runs to 14 residues. Trimming removed 8 bases from V and 6 bases from J; junction bases left unmatched: 13. In germline, CDR1 is SGHTA, CDR2 FQGTGA. The CDR3 DNA is TGTGCCAGCGGCGTGTTGGGGAGGGCGAGCGAGCAGTACTTC. This encodes CASGVLGRASEQYF.

The table lists this clonotype with a few counts. The V call is TRBV9, the J call TRBJ2-5; a possible D gene is TRBD1 (6 bases). Germline V gene data show CDR1 as SGDLS and CDR2 as YYNGEE. The length of the CDR3 is 15 residues. The V end was cut by 3 bases, the J end by 5 bases, with 17 bases between. DNA for the CDR3: TGTGCCAGCAGCGCCTGGACAGCCCCCGGTGAGACCCAGTACTTC. This gives the protein CASSAWTAPGETQYF.

This clonotype was found many times. The chain joins TRBV3-1 to TRBJ2-1; 8 nucleotides line up with TRBD2. Losses at the gene ends were 0 bases for V and 0 bases for J; bases not matched to a gene: 7. Per germline, CDR1 LGHDT and CDR2 YNNKEL (reference sequence). The CDR3 consists of 18 residues. The CDR3 bases are TGTGCCAGCAGCCAAGATCTAGCGGGCTATTTCTCCTACAATGAGCAGTTCTTC. The encoded protein is CASSQDLAGYFSYNEQFF.